Here is one T cell receptor (beta chain) with its context. Antigen: not known. Time point noted: week 47, end of study. Vaccination used 300 ug of mutant IDH1 20-mer peptide per dose, with topical imiquimod. Across weeks 1, 3, 5, 7, 11, 15, 19 and 23, patients received a vaccination each time, eight in all. These data belong to a study of a mutant IDH1 vaccine in newly diagnosed glioma. Study at large: In some groups vaccination began 4-6 weeks post-radiotherapy; others received it with temozolomide. Treated patients had a mean age of around 40 years and a sex split that was around 60% male and roughly 38% female.

Sequencing used immunoSEQ multiplex PCR; TCRdb keeps in-frame clones, though not all of them. The sample consists of tens of thousands of clones, approximately 90% of them appearing once. Study-wide results and limits: Among top peripheral T cell clonotypes, changes seemed unrelated to pseudoprogression.

The CDR3 runs to 13 residues. Germline CDR1 is ENHRY and CDR2 is SYGVKD. V was clipped by 10 bases and J by 7 bases; unmatched bases: 10. The source material was PBMCs, sampled from a glioma patient whose treatment included an IDH1 peptide vaccine. The clonotype originates from a man aged 35-49 years with glioma. The chain has TRBV10-3 and TRBJ1-3; TRBD1 matches at 7 bases. The CDR3: CATLRQGGNTIYF. The CDR3 nucleotides read TGTGCCACGCTACGACAGGGTGGGAACACCATATATTTT.